A selection of T cell receptor beta chains follows, all from one sample in a study of T cell repertoires in cytomegalovirus infection. Each CDR3 protein is one row after TCRdb ran MiXCR on the reads. The sample holds fewer than 550,000 distinct CDR3 sequences, 16% seen once. The sequencing sample was made of CD8+ T cells from PBMCs. All receptors come from a human donor in good health (CMV status not recorded). Some clones in this sample may be carry-over from other donors' samples. Each CDR3 is given with its conserved first and last residue. The D gene is left open where the match is weak. For some rows the clone size is stated as once, few or many, or as a class when expanded; others skip it.

>TRBJ1-2|TRBD1|many|TRBV7-6
TGTGCCAGCAGCTTAGAATTATCGGGGACAGGGGGATATGGCTACACCTTC
CASSLELSGTGGYGYTF
>TRBJ2-7|TRBD1|many|TRBV7-3
TGTGCCAGCAGCCTAGGGACAGGGAGAGAGCAGTACTTC
CASSLGTGREQYF
>TRBJ2-7|-|-|TRBV11-2
TGTGCCAGCAGCTTAGACAGCTTGACCTACGAGCAGTACTTC
CASSLDSLTYEQYF
>TRBJ1-1|-|few|TRBV12-5
TGTGCTAGTGGTTGGGCCAGGCCCACTGAAGCTTTCTTT
CASGWARPTEAFF
>TRBJ1-2|-|many|TRBV11-2
TGTGCCAGCAGCTTAGAGACAGAGGGGGTCGACTATGGCTACACCTTC
CASSLETEGVDYGYTF
>TRBJ2-1|-|few|TRBV30
TGTGCCTGGAGGGGGGGGCATAGGCCCTACAATGAGCAGTTCTTC
CAWRGGHRPYNEQFF
>TRBJ2-6|TRBD1|-|TRBV9
TGTGCCAGCAGCGGCACGGACAGGGGGCGTTTCTCTGGGGCCAACGTCCTGACTTTC
CASSGTDRGRFSGANVLTF
>TRBJ2-7|TRBD2|few|TRBV4-2
TGTGCCAGCAGCCCAAGGACTAGCTGGTCCTCCGAGCAGTACTTC
CASSPRTSWSSEQYF
>TRBJ1-5|-|few|TRBV19
TGTGCCAGTAGATTGGGGGCCCAGCCCCAGCATTTT
CASRLGAQPQHF
>TRBJ2-3|TRBD2|-|TRBV28
TGTGCCAGCAGTTTGAGGACTAGCGGGGTCCCTAGCACAGATACGCAGTATTTT
CASSLRTSGVPSTDTQYF
>TRBJ2-1|TRBD1|many|TRBV10-2
TGCGCCAGCTCGACAGGGTCGGGTTGGAATGAGCAGTTCTTC
CASSTGSGWNEQFF
>TRBJ1-1|-|many|TRBV7-2
TGTGCCAGCAGCGCCCGTAGGACTGAAGCTTTCTTT
CASSARRTEAFF
>TRBJ2-5|-|few|TRBV25-1
TGTGCCAGCAGTGACCTAGACCTGCTGGGGGTGGAAGAGACCCAGTACTTC
CASSDLDLLGVEETQYF